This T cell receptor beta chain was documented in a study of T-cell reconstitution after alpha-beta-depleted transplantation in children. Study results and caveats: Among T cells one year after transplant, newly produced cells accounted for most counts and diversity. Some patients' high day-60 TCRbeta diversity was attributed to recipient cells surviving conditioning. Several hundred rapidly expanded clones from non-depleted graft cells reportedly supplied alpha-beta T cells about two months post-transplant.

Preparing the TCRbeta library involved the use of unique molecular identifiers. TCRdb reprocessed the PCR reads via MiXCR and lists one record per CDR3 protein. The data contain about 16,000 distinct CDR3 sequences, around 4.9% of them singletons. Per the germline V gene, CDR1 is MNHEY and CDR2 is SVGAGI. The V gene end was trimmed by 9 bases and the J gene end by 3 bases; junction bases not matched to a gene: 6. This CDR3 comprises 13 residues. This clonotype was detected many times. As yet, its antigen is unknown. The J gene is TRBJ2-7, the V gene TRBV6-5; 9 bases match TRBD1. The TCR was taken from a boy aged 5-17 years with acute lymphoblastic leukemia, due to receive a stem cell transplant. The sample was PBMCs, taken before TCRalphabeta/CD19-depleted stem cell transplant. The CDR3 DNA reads TGTGCCAGTGACGGGACAGGGTACTACGAGCAGTACTTC. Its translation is CASDGTGYYEQYF.